Listed below are T cell receptor beta chains from one sample, sequenced in a study of shared clonotypes between healthy human individuals. Repertoires were generated with immunoSEQ multiplex PCR, while TCRdb's copy carries only in-frame clones and drops some. Here the sample spans about 2 million clones, about 95% being singletons. Input material: naive CD8+ T cells sorted from blood. The receptor source for this set is a man between 18 and 29 years old in good health. CDR3s include the opening cysteine and the closing phenylalanine or tryptophan. The order of the fields is CDR3 length, J gene, D gene, clone size, V gene, CDR3 DNA, CDR3 protein. The D gene is left open where the match is weak. Clone size, where shown, is once, few, many, or a class for clones that have expanded.

>18|TRBJ1-4|NA|NA|TRBV4-3
TGCGCCAGCAGCCCAAATGAACCTTTACAGGGTTTTAGAGAAAAACTGTTTTTT
CASSPNEPLQGFREKLFF
>13|TRBJ2-3|TRBD2|NA|TRBV28
TGTGCCAGCAGTGCGGGGGGCCCGGATACGCAGTATTTT
CASSAGGPDTQYF
>15|TRBJ2-6|NA|NA|TRBV5-6
TGTGCCAGCAGCTTCGCGAGCTCTGGGGCCAACGTCCTGACTTTC
CASSFASSGANVLTF
>15|TRBJ1-4|NA|NA|TRBV7-9
TGTGCCAGCAGCTTATTGCCACCATTTAATGAAAAACTGTTTTTT
CASSLLPPFNEKLFF
>14|TRBJ2-7|TRBD1|NA|TRBV5-6
TGTGCCAGCAGGACCGGGACAGTAACCTACGAGCAGTACTTC
CASRTGTVTYEQYF
>15|TRBJ2-7|NA|NA|TRBV4-1
TGCGCCAGCAGCCATCAGCTCGACAGTTCCTACGAGCAGTACTTC
CASSHQLDSSYEQYF
>12|TRBJ2-7|NA|NA|TRBV10-1
TGCGCCAGCAGTAAACAGGGAGGCGAGCAGTACTTC
CASSKQGGEQYF
>16|TRBJ2-1|NA|NA|TRBV4-1
TGCGCCAGCAGCCAAGATAGAAGTCCCTCCTACAATGAGCAGTTCTTC
CASSQDRSPSYNEQFF
>15|TRBJ1-2|TRBD1|NA|TRBV10-3
TGTGCCATCAGTGACCCGGGACAGGGAAACTATGGCTACACCTTC
CAISDPGQGNYGYTF
>18|TRBJ2-6|TRBD2|NA|TRBV15
TGTGCCACCAGCAGTTTAGCGGGCTCATCCTCTGGGGCCAACGTCCTGACTTTC
CATSSLAGSSSGANVLTF
>16|TRBJ2-4|TRBD1|NA|TRBV4-1
TGCGCCAGCAGCCAAACCCCTGGACAGGGGAAAAACATTCAGTACTTC
CASSQTPGQGKNIQYF
>14|TRBJ1-1|NA|NA|TRBV28
TGTGCCAGCAGTCAGGACGTTATGAACACTGAAGCTTTCTTT
CASSQDVMNTEAFF
>16|TRBJ1-2|NA|NA|TRBV28
TGTGCCAGCAGTTTTTTGTTTGGGAAATCTAACTATGGCTACACCTTC
CASSFLFGKSNYGYTF
>13|TRBJ2-5|TRBD1|NA|TRBV6-5
TGTGCCAGCAGCCCGGGACAGGGAGAGACCCAGTACTTC
CASSPGQGETQYF
>16|TRBJ2-1|TRBD2|once|TRBV19
TGTGCCAGTAGTATAGCTCTAGCGGGAGCTTACAATGAGCAGTTCTTC
CASSIALAGAYNEQFF
>13|TRBJ1-2|NA|NA|TRBV5-4
TGTGCCAGCCGGACAGACCCGGGCTATGGCTACACCTTC
CASRTDPGYGYTF
>15|TRBJ1-2|TRBD1|NA|TRBV6-6
TGTGCCAGCACAGTTCAGGGCAGGGGGCGGGATGGCTACACCTTC
CASTVQGRGRDGYTF